Below are 18 T cell receptor beta chains sequenced from a single sample in a study of blood T cell repertoires in COVID-19 (TCRdb year 2020). The library came from the immunoSEQ multiplex PCR assay. TCRdb obtained this table from immuneACCESS and retained in-frame rearrangements with V and J assigned. These tables miss some clones; where compared with another copy, unresolved V genes account for less than half of the shortfall, and the remainder is unexplained. The sample table records 55,000 to 65,000 clones; around four fifths of these occur just once. In total, the top ten clones hold roughly 30% of the sample. Sequencing was done on a sample of peripheral blood. The receptor set was obtained from a man aged 55 to 70 with COVID-19, enrolled during active disease.

This clone was observed a single time. The V and J genes are TRBV3-1 (or the pseudogene TRBV3-2) and TRBJ2-3, with 12 positions matching TRBD2. Germline V gene lookup returns CDR1 LGHDT and CDR2 YNNKEL (reference sequence). The CDR3 extends over 17 amino acids. Trimming took 5 bases from V and 2 from J; bases not matched to a gene: 8. The CDR3 reads CASSFKTSGRTTDTQYF. The DNA of the CDR3 is TGTGCCAGCAGCTTTAAGACTAGCGGGAGAACCACAGATACGCAGTATTTT.

The V gene is TRBV6-5, the J gene TRBJ2-5; 8 bases agree with TRBD1. Germline CDR1 and CDR2: MNHEY and SVGAGI. V dropped 0 bases and J dropped 5; count of bases not matched to a gene: 8. This CDR3 has 16 amino acids. CDR3 region: CASSYSRGQGWETQYF. CDR3 bases: TGTGCCAGCAGTTACTCGAGAGGACAGGGATGGGAGACCCAGTACTTC.

This clone was observed a handful of times. The chain combines TRBV14 with TRBJ1-2, with D perhaps matching TRBD1 (5 bases). The CDR3 length is 13 residues. Germline CDR1 SGHDN, CDR2 FVKESK. Trimming pared 1 base from V and 8 bases from J, leaving 11 bases between. The DNA for the CDR3 is TGTGCCAGCAGCCAAGTCAGGGTTGGGGGCTACACCTTC. Translation: CASSQVRVGGYTF.

The rearrangement uses TRBV5-6 and TRBJ1-1; D not certain. This CDR3 spans 13 amino acids. Germline values: CDR1 SGHDT, CDR2 YYEEEE. V lost 5 bases to trimming and J lost 0 bases, with 8 bases between them. The CDR3 DNA follows: TGTGCCAGCAGTTTCTTCCTGAACACTGAAGCTTTCTTT. Its protein is CASSFFLNTEAFF.

This chain links TRBV11-2 with TRBJ2-6; tentative D call: TRBD1 (6 bases). Germline CDR1 and CDR2: SGHAT and FQNNGV. CDR3 length: 17 residues. V lost 5 bases and J 4 bases, leaving 18 bases between the germline ends. The CDR3 is CASSPTGTRPGANVLTF. The CDR3 bases are TGTGCCAGCAGCCCAACAGGGACCCGTCCCGGGGCCAACGTCCTGACTTTC.

This clone was seen a handful of times. The chain couples TRBV9 to TRBJ1-1; 9 nucleotides match TRBD1. The germline V gene encodes CDR1 SGDLS and CDR2 YYNGEE. J was trimmed by 4 bases and V by 3 bases; bases with no gene match: 13. The CDR3 length is 17 residues. Here the CDR3 DNA reads TGTGCCAGCAGCGCGCGAAGGGAGGGACAGGGAACCACTGAAGCTTTCTTT. Residues: CASSARREGQGTTEAFF.

This chain uses TRBV19 with TRBJ2-1, with D possibly being TRBD1 (5 bases). The CDR3 is 15 residues long. The V gene's germline CDR1 is LNHDA and CDR2 SQIVND (reference sequence). The germline V and J ends were trimmed by 3 bases and 4 bases, with 13 bases remaining between them. In DNA, the CDR3 is TGTGCCAGTAGTATCCCCAGGACACCTTACAATGAGCAGTTCTTC. Translated: CASSIPRTPYNEQFF.

The chain employs TRBV20-1 and TRBJ2-7; 7 nucleotides align to TRBD2. This CDR3 has 14 residues. Germline CDR1 is DFQATT and CDR2 is SNEGSKA (reference sequence). The junction had 5 bases not matched to a gene; V was cut back by 3 bases and J by 0 bases. This CDR3 reads CSASRAGSSYEQYF. DNA of the CDR3: TGCAGTGCTAGTAGAGCGGGGAGCTCCTACGAGCAGTACTTC.

Of note for this clone: One end of the junction fails to match germline, which may point to a read error. V is TRBV12-3 or TRBV12-4 and J is TRBJ1-2; 9 bases map to TRBD1. This CDR3 region has 12 residues. CDR3 residues: CASSSRTGAYAF. In nucleotides, the CDR3 is TGTGCCAGCAGTTCCCGGACAGGGGCCTACGCCTTC.

V and J are TRBV19 and TRBJ2-7; 9 bases fit TRBD2. The germline gives CDR1 LNHDA, CDR2 SQIVND (reference sequence). V shed 0 bases, J shed 7 bases, and the junction held 7 bases outside the gene matches. The CDR3 totals 15 residues. The DNA for the CDR3 is TGTGCCAGTAGTATAGAGGGCGGGAGGGCTGGAGAGCAGTACTTC. It codes for CASSIEGGRAGEQYF.

This rearrangement joins TRBV2 to TRBJ1-2; D is possibly TRBD1 (5 bases). Germline loops: CDR1 SNHLY, CDR2 FYNNEI. Deletions cut 5 bases from V and 7 bases from J, with 17 bases between. This CDR3 is 14 amino acids long. The CDR3 protein is CASSFSGLGGGYTF. The CDR3 DNA reads TGTGCCAGCAGTTTCTCAGGGTTGGGTGGTGGCTACACCTTC.

The chain links TRBV6-5 to TRBJ1-2; no clear D. The CDR3 spans 14 residues. The ends were cut back, 2 bases at V and 5 bases at J, with 12 bases in the middle. CDR1 is MNHEY and CDR2 is SVGAGI in the germline V gene. CDR3 protein: CASSYLPRGYGYTF. The DNA for the CDR3 is TGTGCCAGCAGTTACCTCCCGCGGGGTTATGGCTACACCTTC.

The chain has TRBV11-1 and TRBJ2-3; possible D gene TRBD1, 6 bases. V was clipped by 5 bases and J by 2 bases, with 11 bases between them. The CDR3 is 14 residues long. Looked up from germline, CDR1 is SGHAT and CDR2 is FQDESV (reference sequence). The CDR3 DNA reads TGTGCCAGCAGCCCAGGGGCACCCACAGATACGCAGTATTTT. Its translation: CASSPGAPTDTQYF. The complete variable domain, with remaining parts taken from reference TRBV11-1 and TRBJ2-3, reads EAEVAQSPRYKITEKSQAVAFWCDPISGHATLYWYRQILGQGPELLVQFQDESVVDDSQLPKDRFSAERLKGVDSTLKIQPAELGDSAMYLCASSPGAPTDTQYFGPGTRLTVL.

There are a few counts of this clone. The chain recombines TRBV19 with TRBJ1-5, with 7 bases identical to TRBD1. This CDR3 spans 12 amino acids. V shed 6 bases, J shed 8 bases, and the junction held 4 bases outside the gene matches. CDR1 is LNHDA, CDR2 SQIVND, per germline (reference sequence). CDR3 amino acids: CASRDRSEPQHF. CDR3 sequence (DNA): TGTGCCAGTAGGGACAGGTCTGAGCCCCAGCATTTT. Complete variable domain (other parts from reference TRBV19 and TRBJ1-5): DGGITQSPKYLFRKEGQNVTLSCEQNLNHDAMYWYRQDPGQGLRLIYYSQIVNDFQKGDIAEGYSVSREKKESFPLTVTSAQKNPTAFYLCASRDRSEPQHFGDGTRLSIL.

The chain employs TRBV3-1 (or the pseudogene TRBV3-2) and TRBJ2-6; D gene ambiguous. Germline CDR1 reads LGHDT; CDR2 reads YNNKEL (reference sequence). The CDR3 length is 14 residues. The V end was cut by 5 bases, the J end by 0 bases, with 5 bases between. The CDR3 DNA is TGTGCCAGCAGCACCAGCTCTGGGGCCAACGTCCTGACTTTC. This gives the protein CASSTSSGANVLTF.

The CDR3, as DNA: TGTGCCAGCAGTTCCCTCACCAGCTCCTATAATTCACCCCTCCACTTT. Translated, it gives CASSSLTSSYNSPLHF. The genes are TRBV2 and TRBJ1-6; D ambiguous. The CDR3 sequence is 16 residues long. Germline V gene data show CDR1 as SNHLY and CDR2 as FYNNEI. The V end lost 5 bases, the J end lost 0 bases, and 11 bases lay between the germline ends.

The V call is TRBV6-2 or TRBV6-3, the J call TRBJ2-2; D gene ambiguous. V dropped 3 bases and J dropped 0 bases, with 11 bases sitting between them. The CDR3 consists of 16 residues. Per the germline V gene, CDR1 is MNHEY and CDR2 is SVGEGT. The CDR3 region is CASSYGVSANTGELFF. The CDR3 DNA reads as TGTGCCAGCAGTTATGGCGTCAGCGCGAACACCGGGGAGCTGTTTTTT.

V gene TRBV6-5 combines with J gene TRBJ1-5; no clear D. This CDR3 is 11 amino acids long. Germline V gives CDR1 MNHEY, CDR2 SVGAGI. V lost 8 bases, J lost 5 bases, and 7 bases lay in between. CDR3 DNA: TGTGCCAGCTCCATCCATCAGCCCCAGCATTTT. It yields the protein CASSIHQPQHF.